These T cell receptor beta chains were read from a single sample in a study of regulatory T cells in long-lasting Graves disease. One entry per CDR3 protein, called by TCRdb with MiXCR from the multiplex PCR reads. The sample includes about 290,000 distinct CDR3 sequences, 22% of them seen just once. The sample consisted of peripheral blood mononuclear cells (PBMCs), taken when the disease was refractory, from a patient treated with antithyroid drugs. These receptors were taken from a female donor with Graves disease. The CDR3 runs from the conserved cysteine through the conserved F or W. The D gene is left open where the match is weak. A row's size may be missing; if present it is once, few, many or a size class.

j_call clone_size v_call d_call cdr3_nt cdr3_aa
TRBJ1-1 NA TRBV10-3 NA TGTGCCATCAGTGAGGCAGGGCCGAGGGCTGAAGCTTTCTTT CAISEAGPRAEAFF
TRBJ2-7 many TRBV3-1 NA TGTGCCAGCAGCCAAGATCGTGGTAGCGACGAGCAGTACTTC CASSQDRGSDEQYF
TRBJ2-5 many TRBV29-1 TRBD2 TGCAGCGTGAGGAAGGTAGCGGGGGAGACCCAGTACTTC CSVRKVAGETQYF
TRBJ1-2 NA TRBV6-2/TRBV6-3 NA TGTGCCAGCAGACTCATATCAGCTAACTATGGCTACACCTTC CASRLISANYGYTF
TRBJ2-7 NA TRBV10-3 TRBD1 TGTGCCATCAGTGAGGGGACAGGGGGCACCTACGAGCAGTACTTC CAISEGTGGTYEQYF
TRBJ2-7 many TRBV28 NA TGTGCCAGCAGTTCATTACAGCGGCGGTTCTACGAGCAGTACTTC CASSSLQRRFYEQYF
TRBJ2-2 NA TRBV19 NA TGTGCCAGTAGTATTTTTTACGGTACACCCGAAGCGAACACCGGGGAGCTGTTTTTT CASSIFYGTPEANTGELFF
TRBJ1-1 many TRBV6-2/TRBV6-3 NA TGTGCCAGCAGTTCCCGGGGGAGGAACACTGAAGCTTTCTTT CASSSRGRNTEAFF
TRBJ2-2 many TRBV6-1 NA TGTGCCAGCATGGCGCAATCTCGGGGAGGGGAGCTGTTTTTT CASMAQSRGGELFF
TRBJ1-2 many TRBV3-1 NA TGTGCCAGCAGCCAGGGGGGTAACTATGGCTACACCTTC CASSQGGNYGYTF
TRBJ1-1 NA TRBV4-3 NA TGCGCCAGCAGCCAAAGCATCAGGGAAAGGAACACTGAAGCTTTCTTT CASSQSIRERNTEAFF
TRBJ2-7 many TRBV28 NA TGTGCCAGCAGTTTGGGCTATATCAACCCCTACGAGCAGTACTTC CASSLGYINPYEQYF
TRBJ1-5 NA TRBV6-1 TRBD1 TGTGCCAGCGTAGGGGGCGGTCAGCCCCAGCATTTT CASVGGGQPQHF
TRBJ2-5 few TRBV4-1 NA TGCGCCAGCAGCCAAGACGGGATGGCGGGACGAGACGAGACCCAGTACTTC CASSQDGMAGRDETQYF
TRBJ2-2 NA TRBV19 TRBD1 TGTGCCAGTAGTATGGGACAGGGGGCGGCCGGGGAGCTGTTTTTT CASSMGQGAAGELFF